These T cell receptor beta chains were read from a single sample in a study of cytotoxic CD8 clonotypes in ibrutinib-treated CLL. This table comes from immunoSEQ multiplex PCR, and its TCRdb copy is limited to in-frame clones, with some not included. The table shows 45,000 to 50,000 clones, with approximately 50% occurring only once. Sequences were derived from PBMCs, sampled after 12 months of ibrutinib treatment. All receptors derive from a human donor with chronic lymphocytic leukemia. Each CDR3 is given with its conserved first and last residue.

v_gene,CDR3aa
TRBV7-9,CASRSIANEQFF
TRBV7-6,CASSLLPDSSYEQYF
TRBV18,CASSPASGLYEQYF
TRBV18,CASSPFESLDNQPQHF
TRBV29-1,CSVEPSGSPEQYF
TRBV29-1,CSAKGSLNTGELFF
TRBV5-1,CASSLNTNNEQFF
TRBV28,CASSDTGEWGLAGSRGEQYF
TRBV7-2,CASSLARGLSSYNEQFF
TRBV18,CASSPSGIGETQYF
TRBV15,CATSRERQVYGYTF
TRBV7-9,CASSLSGDMTKQFF
TRBV29-1,CSARLSGFNQPQHF
TRBV7-8,CASRGLAGLNTGELFF
TRBV7-2,CASSLSDGGGRYEQYF
TRBV30,CAWSPPGAELNTEAFF
TRBV11-2,CASSTPGTALEKLFF
TRBV2,CASSWAGQGSEQYF
TRBV6-1,CASRGTGEFEQYF
TRBV6-1,CASSLEIYGYTF
TRBV28,CASRSQGSGANVLTF
TRBV6-1,CASNRDYGYTF
TRBV18,CASSQPGQKGYTF
TRBV7-3,CASSLDGDTEAFF
TRBV7-9,CASIQPVYNEQFF
TRBV7-2,CASSPYTLAGGKNEQFF
TRBV5-6,CASSLGLAYSTDTQYF
TRBV19,CASSIGTKAYNEQFF
TRBV2,CASRDRAYDYGYTF
TRBV5-1,CASSLGDRGYEQYF
TRBV6-1,CASSRRAGGTEAFF
TRBV6-6,CASTWTSFVGYTF
TRBV7-7,CAIPSTGGRLTYNEQFF
TRBV5-4,CASSSRGTGGLEQYF
TRBV19,CASGAGDATNEKLFF
TRBV5-1,CASSLFTGANYGYTF
TRBV5-1,CASSRYNTGGNTEAFF
TRBV28,CASIPGTMNTEAFF
TRBV5-6,CASSLFAGGPVDTQYF
TRBV5-6,CASSYDRGGMATEAFF
TRBV14,CASSQDSRRGPLNGYTF
TRBV11-2,CASSLGRINEKLFF
TRBV5-1,CASSLGTYNEQFF
TRBV18,CASSLSRLAGGWDEQFF
TRBV2,CASRLSEKLFF
TRBV29-1,CSAGTGVGETQYF
TRBV18,CASSPGLAGHEQYF
TRBV30,CAWRTGRNTEAFF
TRBV5-1,CASSSTSGRSFPSYNEQFF
TRBV27,CAGRSQETQYF